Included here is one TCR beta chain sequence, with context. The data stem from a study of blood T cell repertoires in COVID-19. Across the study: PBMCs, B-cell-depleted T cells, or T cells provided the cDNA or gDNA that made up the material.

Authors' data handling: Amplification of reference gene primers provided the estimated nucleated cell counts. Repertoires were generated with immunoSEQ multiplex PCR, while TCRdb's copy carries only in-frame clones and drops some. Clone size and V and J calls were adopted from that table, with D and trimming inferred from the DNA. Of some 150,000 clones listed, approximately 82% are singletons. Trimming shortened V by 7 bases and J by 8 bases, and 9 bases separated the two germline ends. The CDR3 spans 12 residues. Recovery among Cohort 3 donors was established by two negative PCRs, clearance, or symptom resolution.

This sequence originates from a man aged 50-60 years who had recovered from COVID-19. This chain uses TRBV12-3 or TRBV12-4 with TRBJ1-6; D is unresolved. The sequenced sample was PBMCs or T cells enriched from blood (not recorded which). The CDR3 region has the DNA TGTGCCAGCAATTTCGGGGATTCACCCCTCCACTTT. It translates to CASNFGDSPLHF.